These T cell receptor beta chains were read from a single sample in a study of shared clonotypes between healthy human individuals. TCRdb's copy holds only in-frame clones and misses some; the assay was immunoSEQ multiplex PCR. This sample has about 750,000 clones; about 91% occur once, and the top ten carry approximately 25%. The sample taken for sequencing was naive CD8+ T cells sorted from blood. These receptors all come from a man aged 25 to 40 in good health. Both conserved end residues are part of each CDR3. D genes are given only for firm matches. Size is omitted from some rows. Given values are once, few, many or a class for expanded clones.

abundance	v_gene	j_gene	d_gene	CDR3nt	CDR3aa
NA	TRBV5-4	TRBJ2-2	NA	TGTGCCAGCAGCTTGGTTTCTGGGAGCACCGGGGAGCTGTTTTTT	CASSLVSGSTGELFF
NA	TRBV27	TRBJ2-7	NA	TGTGCCAGCAGGCCATCGGGACAAACCTACGAGCAGTACTTC	CASRPSGQTYEQYF
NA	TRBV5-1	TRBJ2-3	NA	TGCGCCAGCAGCTTGTTGGGGGGACAGAGCTTGGTAACAGATACGCAGTATTTT	CASSLLGGQSLVTDTQYF
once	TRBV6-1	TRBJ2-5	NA	TGTGCCAGCAGTGATGTGTTAGCCTTCCGTGAGACCCAGTACTTC	CASSDVLAFRETQYF
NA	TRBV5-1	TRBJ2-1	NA	TGCGCCAGCAGCTTGGATTCGGGAGAGGAAAAAAATGAGCAGTTCTTC	CASSLDSGEEKNEQFF
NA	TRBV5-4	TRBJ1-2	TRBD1	TGTGCCAGCAGCTTGTCGGGACAGGGTATTGGTAACTATGGCTACACCTTC	CASSLSGQGIGNYGYTF
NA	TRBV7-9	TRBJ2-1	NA	TGTGCCAGCAGCCAAAACAATGAGCAGTTCTTC	CASSQNNEQFF
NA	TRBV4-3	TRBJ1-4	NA	TGCGCCAGCAGCCAATCCCCGGGCCGGGGATCTAATGAAAAACTGTTTTTT	CASSQSPGRGSNEKLFF
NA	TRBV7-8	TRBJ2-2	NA	TGTGCCAGCAGCTTAGAAGTGGGGGAGACGGCCACCGGGGAGCTGTTTTTT	CASSLEVGETATGELFF
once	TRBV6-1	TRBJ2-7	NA	TGTGCCAGCACCCCACTAGGGGCGTCCTACGAGCAGTACTTC	CASTPLGASYEQYF
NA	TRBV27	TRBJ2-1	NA	TGTGCCAGCATCAAAGGGGGTCGGGTCAATGAGCAGTTCTTC	CASIKGGRVNEQFF
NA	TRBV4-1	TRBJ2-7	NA	TGCGCCAGCAGCCAAGGAGCTGGGGCCTACGAGCAGTACTTC	CASSQGAGAYEQYF
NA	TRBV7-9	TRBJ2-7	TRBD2	TGTGCCAGCAGCTCCCGGGACTACCTCTACGAGCAGTACTTC	CASSSRDYLYEQYF
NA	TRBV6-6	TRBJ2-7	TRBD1	TGTGCCAGCAGCGACAGGGTCCACGAGCAGTACTTC	CASSDRVHEQYF
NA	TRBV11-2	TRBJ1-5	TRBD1	TGTGCCAGCGCGAAGGGGGCAGGGGGCCAGCCCCAGCATTTT	CASAKGAGGQPQHF
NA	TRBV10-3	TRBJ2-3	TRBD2	TGTGCCATCAGTGAGTCGGGGTCGCTAGCGGGAAAGTATTTT	CAISESGSLAGKYF
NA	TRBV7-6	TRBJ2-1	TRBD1	TGTGCCAGCAGCTCCCCAAGAAAGATCGACAGGGCTAGCTCCTACAATGAGCAGTTCTTC	CASSSPRKIDRASSYNEQFF
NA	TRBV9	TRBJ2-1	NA	TGTGCCAGCAGCGTCGGGACCGCCTCCTACAATGAGCAGTTCTTC	CASSVGTASYNEQFF
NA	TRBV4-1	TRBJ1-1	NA	TGCGCCAGCAGCCAAGAATGGGGGGGGAGCACTGAAGCTTTCTTT	CASSQEWGGSTEAFF
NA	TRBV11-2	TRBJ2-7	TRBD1	TGTGCCAGCAGCTTAGGACAGGGGGCGTACGAGCAGTACTTC	CASSLGQGAYEQYF
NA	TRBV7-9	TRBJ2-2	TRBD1	TGTGCCAGCAAGAAAGGGACAGGGGTTACCGGGGAGCTGTTTTTT	CASKKGTGVTGELFF
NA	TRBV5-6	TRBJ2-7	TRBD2	TGTGCCAGCAGCGAAACTAGCGGGGTCTACGAGCAGTACTTC	CASSETSGVYEQYF
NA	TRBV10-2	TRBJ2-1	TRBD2	TGCGCCAGCTCGTTTCTAGCGGGAGGAGAAGGCAATGAGCAGTTCTTC	CASSFLAGGEGNEQFF
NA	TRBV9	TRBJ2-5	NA	TGTGCCAGCAGCGTAGGGCAAGTGGAGACCCAGTACTTC	CASSVGQVETQYF
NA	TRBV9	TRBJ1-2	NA	TGTGCCAGCAGCCCTGGCCAACCGGGCCGTGGCTACACCTTC	CASSPGQPGRGYTF
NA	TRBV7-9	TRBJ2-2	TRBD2	TGTGCCAGCAGCGCCCGGGCTAGCGGAGCGAACACCGGGGAGCTGTTTTTT	CASSARASGANTGELFF
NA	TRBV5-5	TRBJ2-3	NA	TGTGCCAGCAGCTTGGGGCGGCAGTTCACAGATACGCAGTATTTT	CASSLGRQFTDTQYF
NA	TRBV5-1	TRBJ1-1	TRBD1	TGCGCCAGCAGCCTCCGCTCGACAGGGGACCCAATGAACACTGAAGCTTTCTTT	CASSLRSTGDPMNTEAFF
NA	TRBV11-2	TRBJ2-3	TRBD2	TGTGCCAGCAGCGCCTCTGTTAGCGGGAGGACAGATACGCAGTATTTT	CASSASVSGRTDTQYF
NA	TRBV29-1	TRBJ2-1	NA	TGCAGCGTGGAGCTCAATGAGCAGTTCTTC	CSVELNEQFF
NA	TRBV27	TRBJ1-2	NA	TGTGCCAGCAGTTTATGGCCACTTTCTAACTATGGCTACACCTTC	CASSLWPLSNYGYTF
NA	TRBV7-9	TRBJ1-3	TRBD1	TGTGCCAGCAGCGACGATGACAGGGCTGGAAACACCATATATTTT	CASSDDDRAGNTIYF
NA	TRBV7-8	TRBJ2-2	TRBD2	TGTGCCAGCAGCTTGGGAGGGGTCACCGGGGAGCTGTTTTTT	CASSLGGVTGELFF
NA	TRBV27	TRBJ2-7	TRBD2	TGTGCCAGCAGTTTACGGGGGGGACACTCCTACGAGCAGTACTTC	CASSLRGGHSYEQYF
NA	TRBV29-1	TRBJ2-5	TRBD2	TGCAGCGTTGATGGGACCAGCGGGACTTCACGCGAGACCCAGTACTTC	CSVDGTSGTSRETQYF
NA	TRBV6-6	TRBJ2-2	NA	TGTGCCACCTTGGACCGGGACTCTAACACCGGGGAGCTGTTTTTT	CATLDRDSNTGELFF
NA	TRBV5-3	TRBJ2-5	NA	TGTGCCAGAAGCCTATTCGAAGGGAGAGAGACCCAGTACTTC	CARSLFEGRETQYF
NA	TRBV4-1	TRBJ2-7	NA	TGCGCCAGCAGCCACGGGAACTCCTACGAGCAGTACTTC	CASSHGNSYEQYF
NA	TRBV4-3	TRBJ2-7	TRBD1	TGCGCCAGCAGCCAAGGGGACAGTAACTCTTACGAGCAGTACTTC	CASSQGDSNSYEQYF
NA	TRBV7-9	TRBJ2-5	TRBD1	TGTGCCAGCAGCCCCGGACAGGGAGGCGAGACCCAGTACTTC	CASSPGQGGETQYF
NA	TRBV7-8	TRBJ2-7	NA	TGTGCCAGCAGCCCCGCGGGGAAAGAGCTCCTTGGCGAGCAGTACTTC	CASSPAGKELLGEQYF
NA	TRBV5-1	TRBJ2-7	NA	TGCGCCAGCAGCTTGGCCTACGAGCAGTACTTC	CASSLAYEQYF
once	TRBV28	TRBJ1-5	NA	TGTGCCAGCAGTCATACGGGTTTTGGCAATCAGCCCCAGCATTTT	CASSHTGFGNQPQHF
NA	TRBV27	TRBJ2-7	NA	TGTGCCAGCAGTTCAAATATTCTCTACGAGCAGTACTTC	CASSSNILYEQYF
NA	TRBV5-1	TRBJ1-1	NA	TGCGCCAGCAGCTTTGGGTTTGAAGCTTTCTTT	CASSFGFEAFF
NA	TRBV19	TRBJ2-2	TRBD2	TGTGCCAGTAGTATAGATGGTCCGCTAGCGGGGGAAACCGGGGAGCTGTTTTTT	CASSIDGPLAGETGELFF
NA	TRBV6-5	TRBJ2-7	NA	TGTGCCAGCAGTTCCGGGAGCCACTACGAGCAGTACTTC	CASSSGSHYEQYF